This TCR beta chain was obtained from a study of regulatory T cells in long-lasting Graves disease. CDR3 length equals 15 residues. V was cut by 1 base and J by 2 bases, with 11 bases left in between. Germline CDR1 and CDR2: SGHTA and FQGNSA. Arm-PCR of CDR3 regions and iRepertoire HTBI primers were the basis on which TCR beta libraries were built. Via MiXCR, TCRdb re-called the multiplex PCR reads, giving one row per CDR3 protein. The profile shows a few hundred thousand distinct CDR3 sequences, approximately 15% of them singletons. On this clonotype: Its antigen is currently unknown.

Study-level results: In persistent patients, shared public clonotypes (around 2,600) outnumbered those in new patients (nearly 1,000).

Noted time point: newly diagnosed GD, antithyroid drugs for less than 3 months. PBMC RNA served as the TCR library source. Diagnosis followed American Thyroid Association guidelines for Graves' disease. These data were likewise used in another study, on T cells in Graves' hyperthyroidism and ophthalmopathy. Per that study: Newly diagnosed hyperthyroidism patients aged 18 to 65 years had disease lasting under 2 months.

The sample in question was peripheral blood mononuclear cells (PBMCs), obtained at new diagnosis, from a patient treated with antithyroid drugs. The source of this sequence is a middle-aged man with Graves disease. V usage is TRBV7-2 and J usage is TRBJ1-1; perhaps TRBD1 as D (6 bases). CDR3 region: CASSLGYRANTEAFF. The CDR3 coding sequence is TGTGCCAGCAGCTTAGGGTACAGGGCTAACACTGAAGCTTTCTTT.